The 8 T cell receptor beta chains presented below share a single source sample, sequenced in a study of T cell changes during pregnancy in multiple sclerosis. Sequenced by immunoSEQ multiplex PCR; TCRdb stores in-frame clones only, minus some. The table records 45,000 to 60,000 clones, approximately 92% of them present only once. The starting material was CD4+ T cells from peripheral blood mononuclear cells, obtained before pregnancy. The source is a female donor with multiple sclerosis, enrolled in a pregnancy study.

The chain employs TRBV27 and TRBJ2-5; D may be TRBD2 (5 bases). V was pared by 5 bases and J by 6 bases, with 16 bases between. CDR1 is MNHEY and CDR2 is SMNVEV in the germline V gene (reference sequence). The CDR3 spans 14 residues. The CDR3 reads CASSRTVSGKTQYF. CDR3 coding DNA: TGTGCCAGCAGTCGGACGGTTTCGGGGAAGACCCAGTACTTC.

A few counts support this clone. The V gene is TRBV10-1, the J gene TRBJ2-1, with 14 bases aligning to TRBD2. J lost 0 bases, V lost 10 bases, and 20 bases had no gene match. The CDR3 length is 21 residues. In germline, CDR1 is WNHNN, CDR2 SYGVQD (reference sequence). In nucleotides, the CDR3 is TGCGCCATACCGGGACTAGCGGGAGATTACCTCGGCGAAAGCTCCTACAATGAGCAGTTCTTC. Translated: CAIPGLAGDYLGESSYNEQFF.

This sequence joins TRBV7-8 and TRBJ2-5, with a tentative D call TRBD2 (5 bases). Germline V gene sequence: CDR1 SGHVS, CDR2 FQNEAQ. The V gene lost 1 base and the J gene lost 5 bases, with 14 bases spanning the gap. The length of the CDR3 is 15 residues. This chain's CDR3 is CASSLDRLARETQYF. CDR3 coding DNA: TGTGCCAGCAGCTTAGATAGGCTAGCCAGGGAGACCCAGTACTTC.

The chain couples TRBV28 to TRBJ2-4; 10 nucleotides line up with TRBD2. Trimming at V came to 2 bases and at J to 8 bases, leaving 9 bases not matched to a gene. Germline V gene sequence: CDR1 MDHEN, CDR2 SYDVKM. The CDR3 sequence is 16 residues long. The CDR3 loop is CASSLLAGARRDIQYF. In DNA form, the CDR3 reads TGTGCCAGCAGTTTACTAGCGGGAGCCAGGAGGGACATTCAGTACTTC.

The chain employs TRBV27 and TRBJ2-1, with D perhaps TRBD1 (6 bases). Looked up from germline, CDR1 is MNHEY and CDR2 is SMNVEV (reference sequence). The CDR3 spans 15 residues. The V end was cut by 2 bases, the J end by 0 bases, with 8 bases between. The CDR3 protein is CASSLTGSSYNEQFF. In nucleotides, the CDR3 is TGTGCCAGCAGTTTAACAGGGAGCTCCTACAATGAGCAGTTCTTC.

The genes are TRBV6-1 and TRBJ1-5, with D possibly being TRBD1 (5 bases). CDR3 size: 17 residues. Germline CDR1 MNHNS, CDR2 SASEGT. Deletions cut 4 bases from V and 1 base from J, with 17 bases between. CDR3 nucleotides: TGTGCCAGCAGTGGGGGGGTTGGGGTGAACAGCAATCAGCCCCAGCATTTT. Protein product: CASSGGVGVNSNQPQHF.

V is TRBV9 and J is TRBJ2-2, with TRBD2 matching 10 bases. The CDR3 contains 17 residues. V lost 3 bases and J lost 0; bases outside the gene matches: 5. CDR1 and CDR2 from the germline V gene are SGDLS and YYNGEE. CDR3 coding DNA: TGTGCCAGCAGCGCCGTACTAGCGGGATCGAACACCGGGGAGCTGTTTTTT. Encoded protein: CASSAVLAGSNTGELFF.

The gene calls are TRBV18 and TRBJ1-1; 8 positions agree with TRBD1. Germline V lookup: CDR1 KGHSH, CDR2 LQKENI. The trim removed 6 bases at V and 1 base at J, leaving 4 bases unmatched. This CDR3 has 14 amino acids. CDR3 sequence: CASSGQGGNTEAFF. The DNA for the CDR3 is TGTGCCAGCTCCGGACAGGGAGGGAACACTGAAGCTTTCTTT.